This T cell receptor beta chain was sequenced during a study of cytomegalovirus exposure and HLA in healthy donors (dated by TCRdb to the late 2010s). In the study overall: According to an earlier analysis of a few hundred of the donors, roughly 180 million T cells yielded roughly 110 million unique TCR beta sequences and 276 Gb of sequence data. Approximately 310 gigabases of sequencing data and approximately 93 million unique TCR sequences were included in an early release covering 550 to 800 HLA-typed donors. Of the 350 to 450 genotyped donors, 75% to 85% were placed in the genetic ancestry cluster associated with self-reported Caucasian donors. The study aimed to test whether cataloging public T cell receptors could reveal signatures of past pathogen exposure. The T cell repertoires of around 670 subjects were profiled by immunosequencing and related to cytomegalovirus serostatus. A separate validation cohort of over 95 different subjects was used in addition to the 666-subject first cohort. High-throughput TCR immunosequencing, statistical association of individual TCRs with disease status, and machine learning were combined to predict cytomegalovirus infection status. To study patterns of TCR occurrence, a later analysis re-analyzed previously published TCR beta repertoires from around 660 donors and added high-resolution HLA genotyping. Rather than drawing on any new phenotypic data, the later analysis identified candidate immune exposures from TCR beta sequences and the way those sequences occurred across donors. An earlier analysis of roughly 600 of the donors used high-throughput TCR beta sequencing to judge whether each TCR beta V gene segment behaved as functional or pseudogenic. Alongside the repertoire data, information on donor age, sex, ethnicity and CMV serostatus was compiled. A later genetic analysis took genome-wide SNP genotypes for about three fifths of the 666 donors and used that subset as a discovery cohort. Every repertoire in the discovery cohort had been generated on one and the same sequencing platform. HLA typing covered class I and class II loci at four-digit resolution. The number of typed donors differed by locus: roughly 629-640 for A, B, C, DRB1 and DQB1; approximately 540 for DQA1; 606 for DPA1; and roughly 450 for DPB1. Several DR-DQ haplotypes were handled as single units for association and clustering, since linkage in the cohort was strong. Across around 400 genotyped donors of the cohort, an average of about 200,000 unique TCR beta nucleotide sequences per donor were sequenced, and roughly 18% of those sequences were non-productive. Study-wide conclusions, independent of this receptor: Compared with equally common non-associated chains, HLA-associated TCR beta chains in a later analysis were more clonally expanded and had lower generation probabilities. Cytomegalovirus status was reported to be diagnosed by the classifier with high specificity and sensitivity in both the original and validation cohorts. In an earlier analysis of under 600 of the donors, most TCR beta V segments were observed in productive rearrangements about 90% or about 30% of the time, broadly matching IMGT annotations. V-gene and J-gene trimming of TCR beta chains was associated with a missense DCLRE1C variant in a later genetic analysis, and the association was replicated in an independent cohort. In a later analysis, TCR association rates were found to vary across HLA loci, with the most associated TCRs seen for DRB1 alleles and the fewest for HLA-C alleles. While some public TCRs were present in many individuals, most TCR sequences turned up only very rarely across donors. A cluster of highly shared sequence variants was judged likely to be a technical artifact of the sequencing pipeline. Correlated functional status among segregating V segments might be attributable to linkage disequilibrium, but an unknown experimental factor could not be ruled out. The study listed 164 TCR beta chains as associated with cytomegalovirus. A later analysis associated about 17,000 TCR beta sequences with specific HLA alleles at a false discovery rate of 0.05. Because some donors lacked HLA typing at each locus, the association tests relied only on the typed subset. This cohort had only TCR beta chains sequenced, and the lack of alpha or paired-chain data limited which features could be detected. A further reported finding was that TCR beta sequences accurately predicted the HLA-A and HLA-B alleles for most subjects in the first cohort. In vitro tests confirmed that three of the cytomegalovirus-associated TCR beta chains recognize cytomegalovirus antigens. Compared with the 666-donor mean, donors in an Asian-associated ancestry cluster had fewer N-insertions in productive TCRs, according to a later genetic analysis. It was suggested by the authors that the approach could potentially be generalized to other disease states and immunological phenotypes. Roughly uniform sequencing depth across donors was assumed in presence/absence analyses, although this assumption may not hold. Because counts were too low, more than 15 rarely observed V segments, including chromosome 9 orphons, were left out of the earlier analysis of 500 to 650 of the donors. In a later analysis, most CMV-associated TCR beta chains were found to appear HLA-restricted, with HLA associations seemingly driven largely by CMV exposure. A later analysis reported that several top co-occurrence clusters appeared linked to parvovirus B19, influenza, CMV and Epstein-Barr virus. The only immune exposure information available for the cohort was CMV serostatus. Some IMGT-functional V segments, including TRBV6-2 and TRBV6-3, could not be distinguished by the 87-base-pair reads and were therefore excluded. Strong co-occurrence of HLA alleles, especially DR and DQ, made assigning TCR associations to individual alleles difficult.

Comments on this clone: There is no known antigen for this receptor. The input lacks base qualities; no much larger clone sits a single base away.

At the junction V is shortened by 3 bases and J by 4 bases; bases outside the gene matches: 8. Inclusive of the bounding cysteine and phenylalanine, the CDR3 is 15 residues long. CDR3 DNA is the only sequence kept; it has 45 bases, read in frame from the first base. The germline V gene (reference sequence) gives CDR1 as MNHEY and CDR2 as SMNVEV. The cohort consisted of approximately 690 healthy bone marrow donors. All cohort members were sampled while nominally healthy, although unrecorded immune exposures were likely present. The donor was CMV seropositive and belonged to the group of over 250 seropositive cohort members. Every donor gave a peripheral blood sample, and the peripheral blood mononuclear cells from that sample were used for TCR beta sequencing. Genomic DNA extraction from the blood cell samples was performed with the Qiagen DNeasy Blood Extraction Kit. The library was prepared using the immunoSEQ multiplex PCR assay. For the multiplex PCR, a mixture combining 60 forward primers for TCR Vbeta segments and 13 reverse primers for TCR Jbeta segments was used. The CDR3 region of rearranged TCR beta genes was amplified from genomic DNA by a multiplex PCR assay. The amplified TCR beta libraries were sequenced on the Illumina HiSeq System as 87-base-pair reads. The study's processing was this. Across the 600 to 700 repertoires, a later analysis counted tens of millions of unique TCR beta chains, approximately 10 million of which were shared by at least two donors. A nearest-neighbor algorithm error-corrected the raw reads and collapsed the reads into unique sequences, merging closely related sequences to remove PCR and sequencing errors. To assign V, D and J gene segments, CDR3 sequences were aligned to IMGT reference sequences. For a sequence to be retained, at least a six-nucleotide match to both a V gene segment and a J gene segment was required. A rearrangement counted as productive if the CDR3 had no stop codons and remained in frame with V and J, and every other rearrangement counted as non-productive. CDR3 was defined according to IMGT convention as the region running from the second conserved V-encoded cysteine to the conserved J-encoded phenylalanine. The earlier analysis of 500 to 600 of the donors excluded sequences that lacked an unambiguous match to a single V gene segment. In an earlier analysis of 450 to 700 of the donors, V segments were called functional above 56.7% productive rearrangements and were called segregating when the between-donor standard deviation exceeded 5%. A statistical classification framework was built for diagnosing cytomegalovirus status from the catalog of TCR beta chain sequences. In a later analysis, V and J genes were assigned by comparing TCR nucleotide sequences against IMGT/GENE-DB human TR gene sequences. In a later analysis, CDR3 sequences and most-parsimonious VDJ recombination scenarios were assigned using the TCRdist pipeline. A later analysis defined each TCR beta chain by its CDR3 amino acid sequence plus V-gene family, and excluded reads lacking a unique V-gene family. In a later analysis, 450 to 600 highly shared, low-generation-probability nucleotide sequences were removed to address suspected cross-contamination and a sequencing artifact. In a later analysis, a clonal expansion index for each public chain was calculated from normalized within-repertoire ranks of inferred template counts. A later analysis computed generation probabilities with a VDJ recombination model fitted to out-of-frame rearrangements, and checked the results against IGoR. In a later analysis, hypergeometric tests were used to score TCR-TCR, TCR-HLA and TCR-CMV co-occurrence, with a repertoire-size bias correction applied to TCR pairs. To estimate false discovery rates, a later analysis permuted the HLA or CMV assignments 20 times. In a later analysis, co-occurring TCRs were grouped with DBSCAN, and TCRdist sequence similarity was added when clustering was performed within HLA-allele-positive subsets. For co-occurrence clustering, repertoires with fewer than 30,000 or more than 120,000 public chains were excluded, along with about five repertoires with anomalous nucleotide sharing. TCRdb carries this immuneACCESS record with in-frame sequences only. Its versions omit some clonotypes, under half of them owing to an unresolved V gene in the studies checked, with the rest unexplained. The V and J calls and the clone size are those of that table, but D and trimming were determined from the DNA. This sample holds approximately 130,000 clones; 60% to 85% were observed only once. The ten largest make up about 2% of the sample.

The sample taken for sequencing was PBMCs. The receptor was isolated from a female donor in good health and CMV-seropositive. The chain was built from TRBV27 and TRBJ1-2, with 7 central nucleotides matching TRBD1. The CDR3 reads CASSFLDRDGYGYTF. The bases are TGTGCCAGCAGTTTCCTAGACAGGGACGGCTATGGCTACACCTTC.